The clone carrying this T cell receptor (beta chain) was picked up one time. Looked up from germline, CDR1 is DFQATT and CDR2 is SNEGSKA (reference sequence). The CDR3 has 14 amino acids. V was pared by 3 bases and J by 2 bases, with 5 bases of the junction left unmatched. This sample is part of a study of blood T cell repertoires in COVID-19. Overall study context: Acute-phase and convalescent COVID-19 samples originated in the United States, Italy and Spain. From T cells, B-cell-depleted T cells, or PBMCs came the material, which was cDNA or gDNA.

Authors' processing steps: Amplification from reference gene primers served as the basis for estimated nucleated cell counts. Assay: immunoSEQ multiplex PCR; the TCRdb copy retains only in-frame clones and omits some. That table gives V, J and clone size, and the DNA gave D and trimming. The repertoire consists of 150,000 to 200,000 clones, with roughly nine tenths occurring once and the leading ten covering about a sixth. Sample: peripheral blood. The receptor's source is a man between 60 and 75 years old with active or convalescent COVID-19. The rearrangement uses TRBV20-1 and TRBJ2-3, with TRBD1 identical over 7 bases. CDR3 DNA sequence: TGCAGTGCTAGTTGGGACAGCTCCACAGATACGCAGTATTTT. Translating gives CSASWDSSTDTQYF.